Below, 10 T cell receptor beta chains from the same sample are listed, as sequenced in a study of beta chain features in type 1 diabetes. What was sequenced were expressed TCRB transcripts, since all of the isolated RNA had been reverse transcribed. TCRdb keeps only in-frame clones here, not all; method: immunoSEQ multiplex PCR. The data hold 900,000 or so clones, with roughly a sixth observed a single time. Sequences were obtained from naive CD4+ T cells from blood. These receptors all stem from a woman in her late teens or twenties in good health.

V is TRBV7-8 and J is TRBJ2-3, with D unclear. The germline V gene has CDR1 SGHVS and CDR2 FQNEAQ. Deletions cut 5 bases from V and 0 bases from J, with 9 bases between. This CDR3 contains 14 residues. CDR3 in amino acids: CASSPLESTDTQYF. CDR3 nucleotide sequence: TGTGCCAGCAGCCCACTGGAGAGCACAGATACGCAGTATTTT.

This clone was detected a few times. The chain has TRBV9 and TRBJ2-2; TRBD1 aligns across 7 bases. V lost 1 base and J lost 7; bases outside the gene matches: 13. CDR3 size: 17 residues. CDR1 and CDR2 (germline): SGDLS, YYNGEE. CDR3 region: CASSVTETGHSGGELFF. The CDR3 DNA is TGTGCCAGCAGCGTAACCGAGACAGGGCATTCTGGCGGGGAGCTGTTTTTT.

This clone was seen a few times. This chain connects TRBV7-2 to TRBJ2-7; D gene ambiguous. V lost 2 bases, J lost 2 bases, and 13 bases lay in between. CDR1 is SGHTA, CDR2 FQGNSA, per germline. The CDR3 consists of 15 residues. The CDR3 sequence is CASSLSGVPPYEQYF. CDR3 nucleotides: TGTGCCAGCAGCTTATCCGGAGTCCCACCCTACGAGCAGTACTTC. Filled out from reference TRBV7-2 and TRBJ2-7, the complete variable domain reads GAGVSQSPSNKVTEKGKDVELRCDPISGHTALYWYRQSLGQGLEFLIYFQGNSAPDKSGLPSDRFSAERTGGSVSTLTIQRTQQEDSAVYLCASSLSGVPPYEQYFGPGTRLTVT.

The chain is built from TRBV10-3 and TRBJ1-1; 7 bases fit TRBD1. CDR1 is ENHRY and CDR2 is SYGVKD in the germline V gene. V lost 10 bases and J lost 3; bases outside the gene matches: 11. This CDR3 spans 14 amino acids. The CDR3 nucleotides are TGTGCCACCGGGGTCGGGACAGTCTACACTGAAGCTTTCTTT. Its protein product is CATGVGTVYTEAFF.

This clone was observed a few times. CDR3 DNA sequence: TGTGCCAGCAGTAAGGGACTAGCGGGTAACTACGAGCAGTACTTC. Encoded protein: CASSKGLAGNYEQYF. The chain has TRBV6-1 and TRBJ2-7, with 12 nucleotides matching TRBD2. Germline V gene lookup returns CDR1 MNHNS and CDR2 SASEGT. Trimming removed 5 bases from V and 3 bases from J; junction bases left unmatched: 5. This CDR3 is 15 amino acids long.

V gene TRBV10-1 combines with J gene TRBJ2-5; D not certain. V was clipped by 2 bases and J by 1 base, with 5 bases between them. Per the germline V gene, CDR1 is WNHNN and CDR2 is SYGVQD (reference sequence). The CDR3 is 13 residues long. CDR3 loop: CASSERLQETQYF. The CDR3 DNA reads TGCGCCAGCAGTGAGAGACTCCAAGAGACCCAGTACTTC.

This clone was recorded a few times. The rearrangement links TRBV6-5 to TRBJ1-3; TRBD1 matches at 8 bases. CDR3 length: 13 residues. Germline assignment: CDR1 MNHEY and CDR2 SVGAGI. Trimming at V came to 6 bases and at J to 8 bases, leaving 6 bases not matched to a gene. The CDR3 DNA reads as TGTGCCAGCAGACCTGGACAGGGCCACACCATATATTTT. Translated: CASRPGQGHTIYF.

This clone was detected only once. This sequence joins TRBV18 and TRBJ1-1, with D possibly being TRBD1 (5 bases). Germline V CDR1 and CDR2: KGHSH, LQKENI. The V and J ends lost 0 bases and 0 bases respectively, with 11 bases between them. The CDR3 consists of 16 residues. CDR3 sequence reads: CASSPPGGYMNTEAFF. DNA of the CDR3: TGTGCCAGCTCACCACCGGGGGGGTACATGAACACTGAAGCTTTCTTT.

This clone was seen a few times. The chain has TRBV7-2 and TRBJ2-1; D is unresolved. This CDR3 contains 15 residues. Trimming removed 4 bases at V and 9 bases at J, with 19 bases between. CDR1 is SGHTA, CDR2 FQGNSA, per germline. CDR3 loop: CASSSQPTLPGEQFF. CDR3 DNA sequence: TGTGCCAGCAGCTCCCAACCGACTCTCCCTGGTGAGCAGTTCTTC.

This clone was recorded many times. The rearrangement joins TRBV7-9 to TRBJ1-4; D remains unclear. The CDR3 has 14 amino acids. CDR1 is SEHNR and CDR2 is FQNEAQ in the germline V gene (reference sequence). V gave up 6 bases and J gave up 0 bases, with 8 bases separating them. The CDR3, as DNA: TGTGCCAGCAGAGCGGGCTCAACTAATGAAAAACTGTTTTTT. Translating gives CASRAGSTNEKLFF.